This T cell receptor (beta chain) was documented in a study of blood T cell repertoires in COVID-19. This CDR3 is 17 amino acids long. The table came from immunoSEQ multiplex PCR; TCRdb's copy has only in-frame clones and leaves some out. The sample comprises 240,000 or so clones, around 85% of which are singletons, and around 9.6% rests with the top ten. Sequencing input: peripheral blood. This TCR was recovered from a woman older than 75 with acute or convalescent COVID-19. The chain is built from TRBV1 and TRBJ2-7; TRBD2 is the table's D call, not checked against the DNA. TRBV1 is marked as a pseudogene. The CDR3 is CTSSQDRTGGRRSEQYF. The CDR3 nucleotides are TGCACCAGCAGCCAAGATAGGACGGGGGGGAGAAGGTCGGAGCAGTACTTC.